This is a list of T cell receptor beta chains from one sample in a study of CD8 T cells in ankylosing spondylitis. TCRdb redid the calling of the 5' RACE reads with MiXCR, one entry per CDR3 protein. The sample contains over 200,000 distinct CDR3 sequences, approximately 20% of which appear only once. Sequencing was performed on blood, either unsorted or a sorted T cell fraction (not recorded which). The receptor source for this set is a male donor with ankylosing spondylitis. Both conserved end residues are part of each CDR3. D genes are given only for firm matches. Where a row states a size, it is once, few, many or the class of an expanded clone; other rows omit it.

>NA|TRBD2|TRBJ2-3|TRBV27
CASSLRGVSTDTQYF
TGTGCCAGCAGCCTACGGGGGGTCAGCACAGATACGCAGTATTTT
>NA|TRBD2|TRBJ2-3|TRBV7-9
CASSLTSGNFPDTQYF
TGTGCCAGCAGCCTAACTAGCGGGAACTTCCCAGATACGCAGTATTTT
>many|TRBD2|TRBJ2-1|TRBV4-1
CASSQEGLAVYNEQFF
TGCGCCAGCAGCCAAGAGGGACTAGCGGTCTACAATGAGCAGTTCTTC
>many|NA|TRBJ2-3|TRBV12-3/TRBV12-4
CASSFGGGPSTDTQYF
TGTGCCAGCAGTTTTGGGGGGGGGCCTAGCACAGATACGCAGTATTTT
>many|TRBD1|TRBJ2-1|TRBV7-6
CASSLSPGQPPYNEQFF
TGTGCCAGCAGCTTAAGCCCGGGACAGCCACCATACAATGAGCAGTTCTTC
>NA|NA|TRBJ2-5|TRBV6-1
CASSEGTWETQYF
TGTGCCAGCAGCGAAGGCACCTGGGAGACCCAGTACTTC
>NA|NA|TRBJ1-1|TRBV15
CATTSEAAGTEAFF
TGTGCCACCACATCGGAGGCTGCGGGCACTGAAGCTTTCTTT
>NA|TRBD2|TRBJ2-1|TRBV27
CASSLISGEQWFF
TGTGCCAGCAGTTTAATTAGCGGGGAGCAGTGGTTCTTC
>NA|TRBD2|TRBJ2-7|TRBV6-2/TRBV6-3
CASTKAGGPFYEQYF
TGTGCCAGCACCAAGGCGGGAGGGCCCTTCTACGAGCAGTACTTC
>many|NA|TRBJ2-2|TRBV7-8
CASSSRDWSTGELFF
TGTGCCAGCAGCTCTAGGGACTGGAGCACCGGGGAGCTGTTTTTT
>NA|NA|TRBJ2-7|TRBV7-9
CASSLKAYEQYF
TGTGCCAGCAGCTTGAAGGCCTACGAGCAGTACTTC
>few|NA|TRBJ1-1|TRBV5-1
CASGGADLTEAFF
TGCGCCAGCGGTGGCGCAGACCTCACTGAAGCTTTCTTT
>NA|TRBD2|TRBJ2-3|TRBV4-2
CASSQSVVGGSTDTQYF
TGTGCCAGCAGCCAGTCTGTGGTCGGGGGGAGTACAGATACGCAGTATTTT
>few|NA|TRBJ2-1|TRBV12-5
CASGLPLGLAGNEQFF
TGTGCTAGTGGTTTGCCCCTCGGGCTAGCAGGTAATGAGCAGTTCTTC
>few|TRBD1|TRBJ1-2|TRBV12-3/TRBV12-4
CASSSGTGGDGYTF
TGTGCCAGCAGTTCTGGGACAGGGGGGGACGGCTACACCTTC
>many|NA|TRBJ1-1|TRBV10-3
CAISDTPREAFF
TGTGCCATCAGTGATACCCCTAGGGAAGCTTTCTTT
>once|NA|TRBJ1-1|TRBV2
CASRGQTEAFF
TGTGCCAGCAGGGGACAAACTGAAGCTTTCTTT
>few|TRBD1|TRBJ1-3|TRBV7-9
CAAPGAEGGLLGNTIYF
TGTGCCGCGCCCGGGGCGGAAGGGGGCCTTTTGGGAAACACCATATATTTT
>NA|NA|TRBJ1-2|TRBV13
CASSLEDSPYGYTF
TGTGCCAGCAGCTTAGAAGATAGTCCATATGGCTACACCTTC
>few|NA|TRBJ2-5|TRBV20-1
CSARVAEETQYF
TGCAGTGCTAGAGTAGCGGAAGAGACCCAGTACTTC
>few|NA|TRBJ2-4|TRBV5-1
CASSFRGGGDIQYF
TGCGCCAGCAGCTTCAGGGGGGGTGGAGACATTCAGTACTTC
>NA|TRBD2|TRBJ2-1|TRBV4-1
CASGPAGGNEQFF
TGCGCCAGCGGCCCAGCGGGGGGTAATGAGCAGTTCTTC
>NA|NA|TRBJ1-1|TRBV7-9
CASSLSWGVGMNTEAFF
TGTGCCAGCAGCTTAAGTTGGGGGGTCGGGATGAACACTGAAGCTTTCTTT
>many|NA|TRBJ1-1|TRBV29-1
CSVGGYTEAFF
TGCAGCGTTGGAGGGTACACTGAAGCTTTCTTT
>NA|NA|TRBJ2-7|TRBV15
CATSRRRDYEQYF
TGTGCCACCAGCAGGCGAAGGGACTACGAGCAGTACTTC
>NA|TRBD1|TRBJ1-1|TRBV7-8
CASRVGDSFQAFF
TGTGCCAGCAGGGTCGGGGACAGTTTTCAAGCTTTCTTT
>many|TRBD2|TRBJ2-1|TRBV11-2
CASSLGGTSGRIYNEQFF
TGTGCCAGCAGCTTAGGAGGGACTAGCGGGAGAATATACAATGAGCAGTTCTTC
>NA|TRBD2|TRBJ2-1|TRBV6-5
CASSYTSGGWNEQFF
TGTGCCAGCAGTTACACTAGCGGGGGTTGGAATGAGCAGTTCTTC
>NA|NA|TRBJ1-5|TRBV27
CASSPLGNQPQHF
TGTGCCAGCAGTCCGCTGGGGAATCAGCCCCAGCATTTT
>NA|NA|TRBJ2-3|TRBV14
CASSQLTPGTDTQYF
TGTGCCAGCAGCCAACTCACGCCTGGCACAGATACGCAGTATTTT
>NA|TRBD1|TRBJ2-7|TRBV5-1
CASSQGQGGEQYF
TGCGCCAGCAGCCAGGGACAGGGCGGCGAGCAGTACTTC
>NA|TRBD2|TRBJ2-3|TRBV4-1
CASSQETSGGVLGTDTQYF
TGCGCCAGCAGCCAAGAGACTAGCGGGGGGGTGCTCGGGACAGATACGCAGTATTTT
>few|TRBD2|TRBJ2-3|TRBV20-1
CSALAGGGTDTQYF
TGCAGTGCTTTAGCGGGAGGGGGCACAGATACGCAGTATTTT
>NA|NA|TRBJ1-1|TRBV7-9
CASSLALEAFF
TGTGCCAGCAGCTTAGCTTTAGAAGCTTTCTTT
>few|NA|TRBJ2-6|TRBV6-1
CASTRRVGSGANVLTF
TGTGCCAGCACCCGACGGGTTGGGTCTGGGGCCAACGTCCTGACTTTC
>NA|NA|TRBJ2-1|TRBV20-1
CSAWGEAEANEQFF
TGCAGTGCTTGGGGCGAGGCGGAGGCCAATGAGCAGTTCTTC
>many|NA|TRBJ2-1|TRBV4-2
CASSPTGSYNEQFF
TGTGCCAGCAGCCCTACAGGGAGTTACAATGAGCAGTTCTTC
>few|NA|TRBJ2-1|TRBV9
CASSVGGTNNEQFF
TGTGCCAGCAGCGTAGGCGGGACCAACAATGAGCAGTTCTTC
>NA|NA|TRBJ1-6|TRBV3-1
CASSQGIWQAYSPLHF
TGTGCCAGCAGCCAAGGGATTTGGCAGGCTTATTCACCCCTCCACTTT
>NA|NA|TRBJ1-3|TRBV5-6
CASSLKQGTGNTIYF
TGTGCCAGCAGCTTGAAGCAGGGGACTGGAAACACCATATATTTT
>NA|TRBD1|TRBJ2-7|TRBV15
CATSTTGAEQYF
TGTGCCACCAGCACCACAGGGGCCGAGCAGTACTTC
>NA|NA|TRBJ2-3|TRBV7-6
CASSYTRVDTQYF
TGTGCCAGCAGCTATACCAGGGTAGATACGCAGTATTTT